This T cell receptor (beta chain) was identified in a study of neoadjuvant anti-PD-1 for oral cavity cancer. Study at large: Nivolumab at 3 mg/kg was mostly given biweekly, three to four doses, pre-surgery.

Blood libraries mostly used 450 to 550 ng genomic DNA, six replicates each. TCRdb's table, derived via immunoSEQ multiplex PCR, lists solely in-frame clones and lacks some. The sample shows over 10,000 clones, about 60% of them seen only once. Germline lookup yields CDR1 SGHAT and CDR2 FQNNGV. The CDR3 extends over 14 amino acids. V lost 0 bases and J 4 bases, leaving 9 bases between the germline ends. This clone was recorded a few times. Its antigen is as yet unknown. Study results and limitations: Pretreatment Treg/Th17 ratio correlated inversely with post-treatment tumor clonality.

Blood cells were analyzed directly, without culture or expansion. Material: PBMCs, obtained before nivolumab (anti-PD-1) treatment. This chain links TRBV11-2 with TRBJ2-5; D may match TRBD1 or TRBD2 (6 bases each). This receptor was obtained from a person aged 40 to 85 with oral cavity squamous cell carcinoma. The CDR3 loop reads CASSLERGRETQYF. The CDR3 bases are TGTGCCAGCAGCTTAGAACGGGGGCGAGAGACCCAGTACTTC.